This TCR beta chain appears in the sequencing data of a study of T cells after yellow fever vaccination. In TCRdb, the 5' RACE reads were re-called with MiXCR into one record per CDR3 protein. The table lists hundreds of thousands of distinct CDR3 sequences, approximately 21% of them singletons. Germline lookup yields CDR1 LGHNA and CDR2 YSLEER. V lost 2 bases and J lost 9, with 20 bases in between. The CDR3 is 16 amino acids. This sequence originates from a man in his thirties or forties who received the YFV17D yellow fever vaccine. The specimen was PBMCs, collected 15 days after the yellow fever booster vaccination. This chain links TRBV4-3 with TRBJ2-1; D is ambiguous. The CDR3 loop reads CASSQPAGRYTSEQFF. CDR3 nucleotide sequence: TGCGCCAGCAGCCAACCTGCCGGTCGATATACGAGTGAGCAGTTCTTC.